This TCR beta chain is from a study of metastatic and nonmetastatic thyroid tumors (dated by TCRdb to between 2020 and 2021). A note on the overall study: Repertoires from peripheral blood and from tumor or nodule tissue samples of malignant and benign thyroid patients were compared.

The germline V gene encodes CDR1 DFQATT and CDR2 SNEGSKA (reference sequence). Compared with germline, V lacks 8 bases and J lacks 3 bases; bases without a gene match: 8. The CDR3 holds 13 amino acids from the cysteine to the phenylalanine. Left in the record is the CDR3 DNA by itself, 39 bases read in frame from the first base. Library construction relied on PCR. For sequencing, an Illumina HiSeq 4000 was employed. High-throughput sequencing was used to profile the TCR beta-chain CDR3 region of every patient. For the original study's pipeline: Drawing on CDR3 differences between clinicopathological groups, the researchers built a classifier meant to tell apart patients with distant-metastatic papillary thyroid cancer. The Shannon index was used to measure repertoire diversity, and the Morisita-Horn index was used to measure how similar tumor and blood repertoires were. TCRdb took the public reads, trimmed them with fastp at Q25, ran MiXCR for clone calling and kept in-frame beta chains. What appears here as the V and J calls and clone size reflects TCRdb's work, not the paper's. This sample holds tens of thousands of clones; about 22% were observed only once. Of the sample, 3% to 3.5% falls within the top ten clones.

Before undergoing thyroid surgery, none of the patients had been given any kind of treatment. Using T-cell receptor beta sequencing, the study looked back at clinical samples from patients collected from 2012 to 2018. There are many counts of this clone. Its antigen is currently not known. Nothing much larger sits one base from this clone, and base qualities are not available. What the authors observed across the whole study: In both blood and tumor samples, TCR beta diversity was reported to be significantly higher in malignant tumors than in benign nodules.

Recombination joined TRBV20-1 with TRBJ2-7; the central 9 bases match TRBD2. The receptor was isolated from a male donor with papillary thyroid cancer or a benign thyroid nodule (not recorded which). Some clones in this sample may be carry-over from other donors' samples. The material sequenced was blood. The CDR3: CSTGLARDYEQYF. The DNA sequence is TGCAGTACGGGACTAGCAAGGGACTACGAGCAGTACTTC.